The T cell receptor (beta chain) described here comes from a study of T cell responses to AZD1222 COVID-19 vaccine. The study, taken as a whole, reports: There were vaccine-associated CD4 TCRs across spike, dominant at 160-218 and 743-854. White British ancestry dominated among donors, who included more females, and clonal diversity was possibly underestimated.

As to this clone: Its target is unknown.

Produced via immunoSEQ multiplex PCR; TCRdb's table is partial and in-frame only. The sample holds roughly 70,000 clones, about 89% seen once. The CDR3 is 14 amino acids. Losses at the gene ends were 0 bases for V and 12 bases for J; bases not matched to a gene: 8. The germline V gene encodes CDR1 SGHNT and CDR2 YYREEE (reference sequence). The sample here was peripheral blood, taken 28 days after the second dose of the MenACWY control vaccine. The clonotype comes from an adult who received the MenACWY meningococcal vaccine as a control. The rearrangement links TRBV5-4 to TRBJ2-1; 8 bases fit TRBD2. CDR3 bases: TGTGCCAGCAGCTTGGGGGTTGCAGCGGGAGTGCAGTTCTTC. It yields the protein CASSLGVAAGVQFF.